The next 31 T cell receptor beta chains were all read from a single sample in a study of blood T cell repertoires in COVID-19. Using immunoSEQ multiplex PCR, the repertoire was profiled, and TCRdb retains in-frame clones only, with some absent. The sample holds 150,000 to 200,000 clones, 87% seen once. Material: peripheral blood. Source of these receptors: a man aged 55-75 years with active or convalescent COVID-19.

This sequence joins TRBV4-1 and TRBJ2-1, with TRBD1 matching 12 bases. The junction had 5 bases not matched to a gene; V was cut back by 4 bases and J by 7 bases. Germline CDR1 MGHRA, CDR2 YSYEKL. The CDR3 sequence is 15 residues long. CDR3 amino acids: CASSPGQGAINEQFF. The CDR3 nucleotides are TGCGCCAGCAGCCCGGGACAGGGGGCGATTAATGAGCAGTTCTTC.

This sequence joins TRBV5-1 and TRBJ2-7; TRBD1 might be the D (6 bases). V was pared by 0 bases and J by 2 bases, with 9 bases between. Per the germline V gene, CDR1 is SGHRS and CDR2 is YFSETQ. The CDR3 is 14 amino acids. The CDR3 DNA sequence: TGCGCCAGCAGCTTGGCACAGGGACCCTACGAGCAGTACTTC. Protein product: CASSLAQGPYEQYF.

The chain is built from TRBV6-5 and TRBJ1-3; D unresolved. Trimming removed 6 bases at V and 0 bases at J, with 9 bases between. Germline lookup yields CDR1 MNHEY and CDR2 SVGAGI. This CDR3 is 14 amino acids long. CDR3 in DNA: TGTGCCAGCAGCCAATTTTCCTCTGGAAACACCATATATTTT. Translated, it gives CASSQFSSGNTIYF.

The rearrangement joins TRBV30 to TRBJ2-3; maybe TRBD1 (5 bases). CDR3 length: 14 amino acids. Germline V lookup: CDR1 GTSNPN, CDR2 SVGIG (reference sequence). Trimming stripped 0 bases from V and 5 bases from J, with 12 bases between. DNA for the CDR3: TGTGCCTGGAGTGTTCGCAGGGATGGAGATACGCAGTATTTT. Protein product: CAWSVRRDGDTQYF.

The V call is TRBV6-1, the J call TRBJ1-6; D is undetermined. The V gene lost 2 bases and the J gene lost 6 bases, with 8 bases spanning the gap. The CDR3 covers 14 residues. From germline, CDR1 is MNHNS and CDR2 SASEGT. The CDR3 DNA is TGTGCCAGCAGTGAAATAGACACTAATTCACCCCTCCACTTT. Its protein product is CASSEIDTNSPLHF.

The rearrangement links TRBV6-1 to TRBJ1-4; 9 bases are a match to TRBD1. This CDR3 region has 16 residues. From germline, CDR1 is MNHNS and CDR2 SASEGT. V lost 3 bases and J lost 4; bases outside the gene matches: 6. The CDR3: CASSDTGGGINEKLFF. Written as DNA, the CDR3 is TGTGCCAGCAGTGACACAGGGGGCGGGATTAATGAAAAACTGTTTTTT.

The chain joins TRBV30 to TRBJ1-6; perhaps TRBD1 as D (5 bases). Trimming removed 0 bases at V and 10 bases at J, with 13 bases between. The CDR3 spans 14 residues. Per germline, CDR1 GTSNPN and CDR2 SVGIG (reference sequence). The CDR3 spells CAWSVRAGWSPLHF. As DNA, the CDR3 is TGTGCCTGGAGTGTTAGAGCAGGGTGGTCACCCCTCCACTTT.

The chain employs TRBV19 and TRBJ2-3, with 7 bases fitting TRBD1. Germline values: CDR1 LNHDA, CDR2 SQIVND (reference sequence). The CDR3 totals 14 residues. The V gene end was trimmed by 6 bases and the J gene end by 1 base; junction bases not matched to a gene: 4. CDR3 nucleotide sequence: TGTGCCAGTAGGTTCCAGGGGGGCACAGATACGCAGTATTTT. Translated: CASRFQGGTDTQYF. Supplemented by reference TRBV19 and TRBJ2-3, the full variable domain reads DGGITQSPKYLFRKEGQNVTLSCEQNLNHDAMYWYRQDPGQGLRLIYYSQIVNDFQKGDIAEGYSVSREKKESFPLTVTSAQKNPTAFYLCASRFQGGTDTQYFGPGTRLTVL.

CDR3 DNA: TGTGCCAGCAGCAGGGGGTTGAATCAGCCCCAGCATTTT. This sequence encodes CASSRGLNQPQHF. V usage is TRBV11-2 and J usage is TRBJ1-5, with D maybe TRBD1 (6 bases). Germline V gene data show CDR1 as SGHAT and CDR2 as FQNNGV. The CDR3 sequence is 13 residues long. Trimming stripped 5 bases from V and 4 bases from J, with 9 bases between.

This clone was seen a handful of times. A read error may account for a junction end that differs from germline. The V call is TRBV29-1, the J call TRBJ1-1; no reliable D call. The germline V gene encodes CDR1 SQVTM and CDR2 ANQGSEA. The CDR3 extends over 12 amino acids. The CDR3 loop is CSVAGRNNEAFF. CDR3 nucleotide sequence: TGCAGCGTTGCAGGTAGGAACAATGAAGCTTTCTTT.

The rearrangement links TRBV7-7 to TRBJ2-5; TRBD2 matches 12 bases. Unmatched junction bases numbered 6, after V lost 5 bases and J lost 5 bases. There are 15 residues in the CDR3. Germline V CDR1 and CDR2: SSHAT, FNYEAQ (reference sequence). In DNA form, the CDR3 reads TGTGCCAGCAGCGGACAGGGGACTAGCGGGGAGACCCAGTACTTC. Protein sequence: CASSGQGTSGETQYF.

The CDR3, as DNA: TGCGCCAGCAGCCGGGCAGGGGACGGAGAGCAGTTCTTC. Its translation is CASSRAGDGEQFF. V gene TRBV5-1 combines with J gene TRBJ2-1; a possible D gene is TRBD1 (6 bases). The V and J ends lost 4 bases and 10 bases respectively, with 15 bases between them. CDR1 SGHRS and CDR2 YFSETQ come from the germline V gene. The CDR3 consists of 13 residues.

As concerns this clone: The same CDR3 is also encoded by other DNA sequences in this sample. The V and J genes are TRBV6-4 and TRBJ2-1; 15 bases map to TRBD2. Germline trimming cut 2 bases from V and 7 bases from J; bases unmatched to any gene: 0. This CDR3 has 15 residues. The V gene's germline CDR1 is MRHNA and CDR2 SNTAGT. The CDR3 region has the DNA TGTGCCAGCAGTGACGGGACTAGCGGGGGGAATGAGCAGTTCTTC. This sequence encodes CASSDGTSGGNEQFF.

The chain employs TRBV5-1 and TRBJ2-7; D may be TRBD1 (5 bases). Germline loops: CDR1 SGHRS, CDR2 YFSETQ. CDR3 length: 15 residues. V lost 1 base, J lost 5 bases, and 16 bases lay in between. DNA for the CDR3: TGCGCCAGCAGCTTGATTGAAGGGGCAGATAACGAGCAGTACTTC. It is translated as CASSLIEGADNEQYF.

The rearrangement uses TRBV10-3 and TRBJ1-1, with a tentative D call TRBD1 (5 bases). The germline gives CDR1 ENHRY, CDR2 SYGVKD. The CDR3 has 13 amino acids. The V gene lost 11 bases and the J gene lost 4 bases, with 17 bases spanning the gap. The CDR3 nucleotides read TGTGCCGTCTCAGGGACTATGGCCACTGAAGCTTTCTTT. It codes for CAVSGTMATEAFF.

The V gene is TRBV5-1, the J gene TRBJ1-2; 9 bases align to TRBD1. Germline V gene lookup returns CDR1 SGHRS and CDR2 YFSETQ. Losses at the gene ends were 0 bases for V and 4 bases for J; bases not matched to a gene: 4. This CDR3 spans 15 amino acids. The CDR3, as DNA: TGCGCCAGCAGCTTGGATTGGGACAGGGTCTATGGCTACACCTTC. It is translated as CASSLDWDRVYGYTF. Combining the CDR3 with reference TRBV5-1 and TRBJ1-2 gives the whole variable domain KAGVTQTPRYLIKTRGQQVTLSCSPISGHRSVSWYQQTPGQGLQFLFEYFSETQRNKGNFPGRFSGRQFSNSRSEMNVSTLELGDSALYLCASSLDWDRVYGYTFGSGTRLTVV.

The genes are TRBV15 and TRBJ1-5, with 9 bases fitting TRBD1. The germline V gene encodes CDR1 LNHNV and CDR2 YYDKDF (reference sequence). This CDR3 spans 15 amino acids. The CDR3 reads CTYPGTGISNQPQHF. Here the CDR3 DNA reads TGTACTTACCCCGGGACAGGGATTAGCAATCAGCCCCAGCATTTT.

This chain links TRBV2 with TRBJ2-4; D is undetermined. The CDR3 has 11 amino acids. Germline CDR1 SNHLY, CDR2 FYNNEI. V was trimmed by 6 bases and J by 4 bases, leaving 4 bases between them. The CDR3 loop reads CASSSKNIQYF. Written as DNA, the CDR3 is TGTGCCAGCAGCTCTAAAAACATTCAGTACTTC.

This rearrangement joins TRBV5-3 to TRBJ2-7; 9 nucleotides agree with TRBD1. TRBV5-3 counts as an open reading frame of uncertain function. The CDR3 runs to 15 residues. Trimming cost V 0 bases and J 2 bases; bases outside gene matches: 3. DNA for the CDR3: TGTGCCAGAAGCTTGGATGGGACAGGGCCCTACGAGCAGTACTTC. This translates into CARSLDGTGPYEQYF.

The chain is built from TRBV5-4 and TRBJ1-1, with D uncertain. With 1 base removed from V and 6 bases from J, the gap between germline ends came to 10 bases. CDR1 and CDR2 (germline): SGHNT, YYREEE (reference sequence). The CDR3 contains 13 residues. CDR3 in amino acids: CASSLPTESEAFF. In nucleotides, the CDR3 is TGTGCCAGCAGCTTGCCCACAGAGTCTGAAGCTTTCTTT.

V gene TRBV10-3 combines with J gene TRBJ2-1, with 14 bases lining up with TRBD2. The germline CDR1 and CDR2 sequences are ENHRY and SYGVKD. The CDR3 extends over 18 amino acids. V was pared by 2 bases and J by 7 bases, with 10 bases of the junction left unmatched. For the CDR3, the DNA is TGTGCCATCAGTGAGAACCCGACTAGCGGGGGGGCGGGGAATGAGCAGTTCTTC. Translated, it gives CAISENPTSGGAGNEQFF.

The chain links TRBV2 to TRBJ1-6, with unresolved D. Looked up from germline, CDR1 is SNHLY and CDR2 is FYNNEI. Trimming pared 6 bases from V and 7 bases from J, leaving 13 bases between. The CDR3 has 14 amino acids. The CDR3 spells CASRRITGNSPLHF. CDR3 sequence (DNA): TGTGCCAGCAGGAGGATCACGGGGAATTCACCCCTCCACTTT.

The chain employs TRBV27 and TRBJ1-2; TRBD1 aligns across 9 bases. Unmatched junction bases numbered 5, after V lost 5 bases and J lost 7 bases. The CDR3 has 13 residues. The germline gives CDR1 MNHEY, CDR2 SMNVEV (reference sequence). The CDR3 DNA is TGTGCCAGCAGTCTACAGGGGGCTAGTGGCTACACCTTC. Protein sequence: CASSLQGASGYTF.

A single count supports this clone. The chain carries TRBV3-1 (or the pseudogene TRBV3-2) and TRBJ2-7; the match to TRBD1 covers 7 bases. CDR1 is LGHDT and CDR2 is YNNKEL in the germline V gene (reference sequence). CDR3 length: 16 residues. V shed 0 bases and J 4 bases; nucleotides not matched to a gene: 9. CDR3 DNA: TGTGCCAGCAGCCAAGATCTTGCCAGGGGGATTTACGAGCAGTACTTC. Protein: CASSQDLARGIYEQYF.

V and J are TRBV19 and TRBJ1-5; 8 nucleotides match TRBD1. The CDR3 totals 13 residues. The germline CDR1 and CDR2 sequences are LNHDA and SQIVND (reference sequence). V lost 3 bases, J lost 6 bases, and 1 base stayed unmatched. CDR3 loop: CASSMDRVQPQHF. DNA of the CDR3: TGTGCCAGTAGTATGGACAGGGTTCAGCCCCAGCATTTT.

This clone was seen just once. The genes are TRBV28 and TRBJ2-3; 8 nucleotides agree with TRBD2. V was clipped by 7 bases and J by 0 bases; unmatched bases: 9. The CDR3 is 16 residues long. The germline V gene encodes CDR1 MDHEN and CDR2 SYDVKM. CDR3 DNA: TGTGCCAGCATTGGTAGCGGGGACTTTAGCACAGATACGCAGTATTTT. Its protein is CASIGSGDFSTDTQYF. Drawing the rest from reference TRBV28 and TRBJ2-3, the complete variable domain is DVKVTQSSRYLVKRTGEKVFLECVQDMDHENMFWYRQDPGLGLRLIYFSYDVKMKEKGDIPEGYSVSREKKERFSLILESASTNQTSMYLCASIGSGDFSTDTQYFGPGTRLTVL.

The V gene is TRBV5-1, the J gene TRBJ2-1, with 8 bases fitting TRBD1. CDR3 size: 15 residues. Germline V gene sequence: CDR1 SGHRS, CDR2 YFSETQ. V lost 4 bases, J lost 7 bases, and 10 bases stayed unmatched. The CDR3 DNA follows: TGCGCCAGCAGCCCCCGGACAGGGTGGTTGAATGAGCAGTTCTTC. Its protein product is CASSPRTGWLNEQFF.

In regard to this clone: Other DNA sequences in this sample translate to the same CDR3. The chain employs TRBV4-1 and TRBJ2-5, with D hard to call. This CDR3 region has 15 residues. CDR1 and CDR2 (germline): MGHRA, YSYEKL. The germline V and J ends were trimmed by 0 bases and 0 bases, with 8 bases remaining between them. This CDR3 is CASSQDGLYQETQYF. CDR3 bases: TGCGCCAGCAGCCAAGATGGCCTGTACCAAGAGACCCAGTACTTC.

This chain links TRBV24-1 with TRBJ2-1, with 11 positions matching TRBD1. This CDR3 comprises 16 residues. Germline lookup yields CDR1 KGHDR and CDR2 SFDVKD. V dropped 3 bases and J dropped 4; count of bases not matched to a gene: 4. This CDR3 is CATSDPGTGGYNEQFF. DNA for the CDR3: TGTGCCACCAGTGATCCCGGGACAGGGGGTTACAATGAGCAGTTCTTC.

The chain couples TRBV5-1 to TRBJ1-4; 7 bases fit TRBD1. Germline V CDR1 and CDR2: SGHRS, YFSETQ. The V gene end was trimmed by 0 bases and the J gene end by 5 bases; junction bases not matched to a gene: 7. The CDR3 runs to 16 residues. This CDR3 reads CASSLGPQGYNEKLFF. DNA of the CDR3: TGCGCCAGCAGCTTGGGGCCACAGGGGTACAATGAAAAACTGTTTTTT.

A few counts support this clone. V gene TRBV5-1 combines with J gene TRBJ2-7; D possibly corresponds to TRBD1 (5 bases). The length of the CDR3 is 14 residues. V shed 2 bases and J shed 2 bases, with 11 bases lying between them. The germline V gene has CDR1 SGHRS and CDR2 YFSETQ. In nucleotides, the CDR3 is TGCGCCAGCAGCTTTGGGGCAGGTGCCTACGAGCAGTACTTC. Translated, it gives CASSFGAGAYEQYF.